The 13 T cell receptor beta chains listed next were all sequenced from one sample in a study of blood T cells in healthy people across ages. Using a J-beta primer mix together with a sample-barcoded 5' primer, a second PCR was run for about 6 to 12 cycles. TCRdb recomputed calls from the 5' RACE reads with MiXCR, one row per CDR3 protein. This table holds approximately 1,700,000 distinct CDR3 sequences, approximately 40% found once. Sequenced material: blood. The receptors stem from a human donor in good health.

The chain carries TRBV7-2 and TRBJ2-7, with D possibly being TRBD2 (5 bases). Trimming cost V 2 bases and J 2 bases, with 10 bases left between them. The CDR3 is 14 residues long. From germline, CDR1 is SGHTA and CDR2 FQGNSA. DNA of the CDR3: TGTGCCAGCAGCTTAATGACTATACCCTACGAGCAGTACTTC. As protein: CASSLMTIPYEQYF.

J is TRBJ1-3 and V is TRBV24-1; 7 bases map to TRBD1. Germline values: CDR1 KGHDR, CDR2 SFDVKD. The J segment lost 4 bases and the V segment lost 5 bases, leaving 4 bases of the junction unmatched. CDR3 size: 14 residues. The DNA of the CDR3 is TGTGCCACCAGTGCAGGGGGAGGCGGAAACACCATATATTTT. It yields the protein CATSAGGGGNTIYF.

This clonotype was counted between two and nine times. V is TRBV4-1 and J is TRBJ2-7; 7 positions match TRBD2. With V trimmed by 0 bases and J by 3 bases, 8 bases remained unmatched. Germline CDR1 is MGHRA and CDR2 is YSYEKL. The CDR3 loop spans 16 amino acids. CDR3 residues: CASSQEGSGAVYEQYF. DNA of the CDR3: TGCGCCAGCAGCCAAGAGGGAAGCGGGGCGGTCTACGAGCAGTACTTC.

The chain couples TRBV6-2 or TRBV6-3 to TRBJ2-7; tentatively, D is TRBD1 (5 bases). Germline V gives CDR1 MNHEY, CDR2 SVGEGT. The length of the CDR3 is 14 residues. V lost 2 bases and J 7 bases, leaving 15 bases between the germline ends. CDR3 nucleotide sequence: TGTGCCAGCAGTTACCCGGACATCCCAAATGAGCAGTACTTC. Residues: CASSYPDIPNEQYF.

The chain couples TRBV25-1 to TRBJ2-3; a possible D gene is TRBD1 (8 bases). This CDR3 contains 17 residues. V shed 4 bases and J shed 0 bases, with 17 bases lying between them. CDR1 is MGHDK and CDR2 is SYGVNS in the germline V gene. CDR3 sequence (DNA): TGTGCCAGCAGTGGGCGACAGGGGAGGGCTAGCACAGATACGCAGTATTTT. Its translation is CASSGRQGRASTDTQYF.

The chain recombines TRBV7-2 with TRBJ1-2, with D possibly TRBD1 on 5 matching bases. The CDR3 covers 13 residues. Germline CDR1 reads SGHTA; CDR2 reads FQGNSA. Trimming removed 5 bases from V and 8 bases from J, with 15 bases in between. The CDR3 spells CASSPQGTMGYTF. The CDR3 DNA reads as TGTGCCAGCAGCCCCCAGGGCACTATGGGCTACACCTTC.

In nucleotides, the CDR3 is TGTGCCACCGGTTTAGACACGCAGTATTTT. As protein: CATGLDTQYF. The chain carries TRBV15 and TRBJ2-3, with D unclear. Trimming cost V 8 bases and J 9 bases, with 9 bases left between them. CDR3 size: 10 residues. The germline gives CDR1 LNHNV, CDR2 YYDKDF (reference sequence).

This chain connects TRBV12-3 or TRBV12-4 to TRBJ2-1; perhaps D is TRBD1 or TRBD2 (5 bases each). Between the trimmed V and J ends, which lost 7 bases and 1 base, there was a span of 17 bases. The CDR3 has 16 residues. CDR3 nucleotides: TGTGCCAGCACACCCGTCCTGGGGGTATCCTACAATGAGCAGTTCTTC. This gives the protein CASTPVLGVSYNEQFF.

The rearrangement uses TRBV10-2 and TRBJ1-5; TRBD1 might be the D (6 bases). CDR1 WSHSY and CDR2 SAAADI come from the germline V gene. V lost 2 bases to trimming and J lost 3 bases, with 14 bases between them. The CDR3 totals 16 residues. The CDR3 region is CASSEGDTLFNQPQHF. In DNA form, the CDR3 reads TGCGCCAGCAGTGAGGGGGACACCCTCTTCAATCAGCCCCAGCATTTT.

This clonotype was recorded many times. At one of its ends the junction is not consistent with the germline gene, which may arise from a read error. V is TRBV5-1 and J is TRBJ2-7, with D possibly matching TRBD1 (5 bases). The CDR3 is made up of 14 amino acids. Germline CDR1 and CDR2: SGHRS and YFSETQ. The CDR3 region is CASSFGQGPYEQYF. In DNA, the CDR3 is TGTGCCAGCAGCTTTGGGCAGGGTCCCTACGAGCAGTACTTC.

This chain uses TRBV29-1 with TRBJ2-5; 9 nucleotides agree with TRBD2. The V and J ends lost 3 bases and 3 bases, in that order; junction bases with no gene match: 8. The CDR3 runs 15 residues. Germline V lookup: CDR1 SQVTM, CDR2 ANQGSEA. In DNA, the CDR3 is TGCAGCGTTGATCCGTGGCTAGCGGGGAAAGAGACCCAGTACTTC. Encoded protein: CSVDPWLAGKETQYF.

This chain joins TRBV29-1 and TRBJ2-3; 8 bases are shared with TRBD1. The junction had 9 bases not matched to a gene; V was cut back by 7 bases and J by 0 bases. This CDR3 is 15 amino acids long. CDR1 and CDR2 (germline): SQVTM, ANQGSEA. The chain's CDR3 is CSATGGLHSTDTQYF. The CDR3 nucleotides read TGCAGCGCCACAGGGGGACTCCATAGCACAGATACGCAGTATTTT.

Ten or more counts support this clonotype. The chain links TRBV7-6 to TRBJ2-7; 8 bases are shared with TRBD1. The V segment lost 5 bases and the J segment 1 base; nucleotides outside the gene matches: 4. This CDR3 is built from 14 residues. The germline gives CDR1 SGHVS, CDR2 FNYEAQ. CDR3 protein: CASSARQGSYEQYF. The CDR3, as DNA: TGTGCCAGCAGCGCTCGACAGGGGTCCTACGAGCAGTACTTC.